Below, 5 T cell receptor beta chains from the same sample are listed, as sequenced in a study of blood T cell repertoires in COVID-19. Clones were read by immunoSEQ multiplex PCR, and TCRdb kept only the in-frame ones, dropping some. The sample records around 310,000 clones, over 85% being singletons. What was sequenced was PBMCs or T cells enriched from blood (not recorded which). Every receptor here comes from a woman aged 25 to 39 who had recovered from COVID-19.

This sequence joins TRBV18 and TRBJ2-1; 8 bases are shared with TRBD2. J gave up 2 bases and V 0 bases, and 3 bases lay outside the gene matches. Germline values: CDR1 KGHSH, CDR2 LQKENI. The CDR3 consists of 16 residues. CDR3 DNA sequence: TGTGCCAGCTCACCACCGACTAGCGTCACCTACAATGAGCAGTTCTTC. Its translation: CASSPPTSVTYNEQFF.

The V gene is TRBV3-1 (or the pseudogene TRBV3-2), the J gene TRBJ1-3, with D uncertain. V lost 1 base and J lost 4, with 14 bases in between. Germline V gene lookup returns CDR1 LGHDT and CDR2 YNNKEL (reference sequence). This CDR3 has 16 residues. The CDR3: CASSQVGQSEGNTIYF. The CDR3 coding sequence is TGTGCCAGCAGCCAAGTGGGCCAGTCTGAGGGAAACACCATATATTTT.

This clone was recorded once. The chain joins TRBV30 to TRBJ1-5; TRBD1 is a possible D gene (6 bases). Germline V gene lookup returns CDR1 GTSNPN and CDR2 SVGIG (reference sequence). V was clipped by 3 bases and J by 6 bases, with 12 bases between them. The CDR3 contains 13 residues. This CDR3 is CAWSSNRVQPQHF. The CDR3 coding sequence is TGTGCCTGGAGCTCGAACAGGGTTCAGCCCCAGCATTTT.

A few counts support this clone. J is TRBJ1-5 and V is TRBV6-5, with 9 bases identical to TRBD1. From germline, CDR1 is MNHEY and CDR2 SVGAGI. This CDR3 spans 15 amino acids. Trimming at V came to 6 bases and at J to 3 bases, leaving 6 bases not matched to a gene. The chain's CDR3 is CASRRGQGFNQPQHF. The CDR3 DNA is TGTGCCAGCAGGCGCGGACAGGGGTTCAATCAGCCCCAGCATTTT.

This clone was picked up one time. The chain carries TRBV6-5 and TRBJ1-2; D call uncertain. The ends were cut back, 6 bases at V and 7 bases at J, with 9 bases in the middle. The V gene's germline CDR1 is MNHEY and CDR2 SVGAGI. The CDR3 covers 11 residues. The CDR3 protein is CASRSNGGYTF. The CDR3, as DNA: TGTGCCAGCAGGAGTAATGGTGGCTACACCTTC.